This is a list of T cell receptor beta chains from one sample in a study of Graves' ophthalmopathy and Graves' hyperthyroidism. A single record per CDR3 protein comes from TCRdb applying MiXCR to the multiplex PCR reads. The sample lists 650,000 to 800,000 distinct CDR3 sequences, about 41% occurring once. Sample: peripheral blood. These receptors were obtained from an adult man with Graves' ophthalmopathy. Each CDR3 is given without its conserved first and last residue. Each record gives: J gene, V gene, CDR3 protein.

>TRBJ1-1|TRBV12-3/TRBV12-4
ASSLRGISNTEAF
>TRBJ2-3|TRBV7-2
ASSLRGQGVVDTQY
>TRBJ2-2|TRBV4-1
ASSRGLAVNTGELF
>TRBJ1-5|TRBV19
ASSMNRGESQPQH
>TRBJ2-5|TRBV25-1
ASSETSKQETQY
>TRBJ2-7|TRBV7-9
ASSLAAGQGYEQY
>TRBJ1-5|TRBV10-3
ASSPDFRDSPQH
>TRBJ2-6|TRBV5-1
ASGMTGDSGANVLT
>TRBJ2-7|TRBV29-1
SYGTGGAYEQY
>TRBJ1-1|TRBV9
ASSGRIEGVLTEAF